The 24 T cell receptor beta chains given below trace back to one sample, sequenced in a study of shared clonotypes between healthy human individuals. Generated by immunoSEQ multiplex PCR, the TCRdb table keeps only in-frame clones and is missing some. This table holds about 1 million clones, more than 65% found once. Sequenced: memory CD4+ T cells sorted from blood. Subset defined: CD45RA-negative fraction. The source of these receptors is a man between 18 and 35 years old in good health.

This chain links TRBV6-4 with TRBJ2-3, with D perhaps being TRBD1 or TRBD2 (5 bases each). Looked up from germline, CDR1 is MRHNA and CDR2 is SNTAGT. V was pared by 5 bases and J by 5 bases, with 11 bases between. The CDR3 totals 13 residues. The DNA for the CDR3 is TGTGCCAGCAGTTCGGGGCCTTTAGATACGCAGTATTTT. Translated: CASSSGPLDTQYF.

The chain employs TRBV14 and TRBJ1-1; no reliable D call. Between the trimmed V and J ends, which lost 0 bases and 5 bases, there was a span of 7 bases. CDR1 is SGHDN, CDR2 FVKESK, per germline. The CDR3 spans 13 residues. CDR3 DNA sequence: TGTGCCAGCAGCCAAGAAAGGAGGACTGAAGCTTTCTTT. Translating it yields CASSQERRTEAFF.

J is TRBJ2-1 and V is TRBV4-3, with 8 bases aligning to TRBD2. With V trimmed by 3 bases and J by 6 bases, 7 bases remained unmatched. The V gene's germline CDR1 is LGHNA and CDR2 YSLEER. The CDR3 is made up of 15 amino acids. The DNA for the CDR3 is TGCGCCAGCAGCCAGCAAGCGGGAGCAGGCAATGAGCAGTTCTTC. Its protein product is CASSQQAGAGNEQFF.

The CDR3 spells CASSLEGTGGSYGYTF. CDR3 nucleotides: TGTGCCAGCAGCTTAGAGGGGACAGGGGGCTCCTATGGCTACACCTTC. This chain links TRBV11-2 with TRBJ1-2, with 12 bases lining up with TRBD1. The CDR3 spans 16 residues. Germline V gene lookup returns CDR1 SGHAT and CDR2 FQNNGV. V was pared by 0 bases and J by 4 bases, with 3 bases of the junction left unmatched.

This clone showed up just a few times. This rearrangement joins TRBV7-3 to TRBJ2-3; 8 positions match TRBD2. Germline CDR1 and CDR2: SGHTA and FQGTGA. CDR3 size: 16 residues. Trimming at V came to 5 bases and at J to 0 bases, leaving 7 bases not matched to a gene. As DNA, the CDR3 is TGTGCCAGCAGCCCAAGCGAGCGGGGGAGCACAGATACGCAGTATTTT. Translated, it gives CASSPSERGSTDTQYF. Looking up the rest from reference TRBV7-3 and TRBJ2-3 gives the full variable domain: GAGVSQTPSNKVTEKGKYVELRCDPISGHTALYWYRQSLGQGPEFLIYFQGTGAADDSGLPNDRFFAVRPEGSVSTLKIQRTERGDSAVYLCASSPSERGSTDTQYFGPGTRLTVL.

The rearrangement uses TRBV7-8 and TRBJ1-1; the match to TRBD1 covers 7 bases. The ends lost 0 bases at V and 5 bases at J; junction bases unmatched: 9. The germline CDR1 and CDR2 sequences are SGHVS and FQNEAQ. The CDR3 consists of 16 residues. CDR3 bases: TGTGCCAGCAGCTTAGCGCTTTCACAGGGGCGAACTGAAGCTTTCTTT. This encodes CASSLALSQGRTEAFF.

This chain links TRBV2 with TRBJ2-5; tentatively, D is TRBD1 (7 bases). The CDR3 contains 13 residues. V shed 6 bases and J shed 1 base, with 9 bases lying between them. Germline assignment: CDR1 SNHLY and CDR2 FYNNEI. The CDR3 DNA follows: TGTGCCAGCAGGCGGGACAGCCAAGAGACCCAGTACTTC. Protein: CASRRDSQETQYF.

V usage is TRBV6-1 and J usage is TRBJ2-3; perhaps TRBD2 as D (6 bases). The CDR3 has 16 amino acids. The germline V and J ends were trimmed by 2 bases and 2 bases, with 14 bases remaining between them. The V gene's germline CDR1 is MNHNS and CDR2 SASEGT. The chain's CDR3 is CASSERLLAVTDTQYF. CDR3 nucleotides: TGTGCCAGCAGTGAACGGTTACTAGCCGTCACAGATACGCAGTATTTT.

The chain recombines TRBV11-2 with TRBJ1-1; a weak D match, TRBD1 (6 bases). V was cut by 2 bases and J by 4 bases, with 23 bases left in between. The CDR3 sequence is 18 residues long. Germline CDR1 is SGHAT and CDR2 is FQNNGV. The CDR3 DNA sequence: TGTGCCAGCAGCTTACGGTCGGGGGCGCGTTTTTTCTCCACTGAAGCTTTCTTT. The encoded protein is CASSLRSGARFFSTEAFF.

CDR3 nucleotide sequence: TGTGCCAGCAGTGTATTCATGGATACGCAGTATTTT. Protein: CASSVFMDTQYF. V is TRBV2 and J is TRBJ2-3, with D unclear. The CDR3 contains 12 residues. V lost 4 bases and J 6 bases, leaving 8 bases between the germline ends. Germline assignment: CDR1 SNHLY and CDR2 FYNNEI.

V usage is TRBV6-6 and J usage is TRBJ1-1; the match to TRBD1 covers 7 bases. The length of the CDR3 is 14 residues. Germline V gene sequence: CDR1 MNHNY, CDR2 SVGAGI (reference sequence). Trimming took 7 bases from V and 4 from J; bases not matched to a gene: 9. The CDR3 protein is CASNQGGSSTEAFF. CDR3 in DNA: TGTGCCAGCAATCAGGGGGGATCGAGCACTGAAGCTTTCTTT.

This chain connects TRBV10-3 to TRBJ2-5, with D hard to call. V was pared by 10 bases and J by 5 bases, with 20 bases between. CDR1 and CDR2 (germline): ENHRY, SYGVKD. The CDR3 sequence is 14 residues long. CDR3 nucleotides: TGTGCCACGACAATGGGAAGACGGATGGAGACCCAGTACTTC. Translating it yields CATTMGRRMETQYF.

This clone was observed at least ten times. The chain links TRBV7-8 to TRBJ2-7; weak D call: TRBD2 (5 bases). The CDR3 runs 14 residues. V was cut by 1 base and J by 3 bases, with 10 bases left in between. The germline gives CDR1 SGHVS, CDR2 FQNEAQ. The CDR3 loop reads CASSLDRAGYEQYF. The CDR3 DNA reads TGTGCCAGCAGCTTAGATCGGGCGGGCTACGAGCAGTACTTC.

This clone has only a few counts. DNA of the CDR3: TGTGCCAGCAGCTTAGGGGTTGGGGTTACCGGGGAGCTGTTTTTT. Its translation is CASSLGVGVTGELFF. V and J are TRBV7-2 and TRBJ2-2; D gene unclear. CDR3 size: 15 residues. Per the germline V gene, CDR1 is SGHTA and CDR2 is FQGNSA. The V end was cut by 1 base, the J end by 5 bases, with 11 bases between.

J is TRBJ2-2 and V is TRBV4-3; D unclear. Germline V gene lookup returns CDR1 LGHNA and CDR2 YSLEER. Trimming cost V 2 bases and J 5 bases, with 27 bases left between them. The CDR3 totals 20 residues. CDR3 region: CASSQIGIWFTTDDTGELFF. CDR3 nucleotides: TGCGCCAGCAGCCAAATTGGGATATGGTTCACGACGGATGATACCGGGGAGCTGTTTTTT.

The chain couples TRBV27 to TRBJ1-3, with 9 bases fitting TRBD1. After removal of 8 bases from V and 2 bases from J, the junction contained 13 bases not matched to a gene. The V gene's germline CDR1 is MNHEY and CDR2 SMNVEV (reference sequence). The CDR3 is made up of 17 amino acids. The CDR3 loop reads CASGPGTGSVAGNTIYF. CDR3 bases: TGTGCCAGCGGTCCCGGGACAGGGTCGGTTGCTGGAAACACCATATATTTT.

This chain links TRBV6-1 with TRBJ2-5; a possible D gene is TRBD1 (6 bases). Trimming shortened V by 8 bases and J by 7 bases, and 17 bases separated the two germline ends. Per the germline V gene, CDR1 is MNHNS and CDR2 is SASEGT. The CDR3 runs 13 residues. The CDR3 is CASVVPGAATQYF. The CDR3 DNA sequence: TGTGCCAGCGTTGTCCCAGGGGCAGCGACCCAGTACTTC.

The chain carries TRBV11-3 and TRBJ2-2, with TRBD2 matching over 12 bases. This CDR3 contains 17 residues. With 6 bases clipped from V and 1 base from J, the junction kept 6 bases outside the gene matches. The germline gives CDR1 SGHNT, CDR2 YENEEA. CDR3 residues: CASSQGLAGKNTGELFF. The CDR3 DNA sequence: TGTGCCAGCAGTCAAGGACTAGCGGGGAAGAACACCGGGGAGCTGTTTTTT.

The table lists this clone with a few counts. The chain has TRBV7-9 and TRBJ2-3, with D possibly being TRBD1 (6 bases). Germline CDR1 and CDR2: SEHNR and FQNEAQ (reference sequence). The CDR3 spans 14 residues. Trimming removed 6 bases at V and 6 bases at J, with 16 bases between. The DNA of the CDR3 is TGTGCCAGCAGGGAGACCGTGAGGGGGGATACGCAGTATTTT. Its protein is CASRETVRGDTQYF.

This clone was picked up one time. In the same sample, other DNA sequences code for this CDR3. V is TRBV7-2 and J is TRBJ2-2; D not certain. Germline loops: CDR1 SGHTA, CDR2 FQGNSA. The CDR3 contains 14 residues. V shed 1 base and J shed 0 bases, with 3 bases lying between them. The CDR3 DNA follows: TGTGCCAGCAGCTTAGTCGCGAACACCGGGGAGCTGTTTTTT. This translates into CASSLVANTGELFF.

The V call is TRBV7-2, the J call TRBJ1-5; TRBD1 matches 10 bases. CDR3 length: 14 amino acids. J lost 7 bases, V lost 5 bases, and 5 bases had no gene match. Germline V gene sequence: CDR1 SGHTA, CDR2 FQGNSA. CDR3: CASSRQGAQQPQHF. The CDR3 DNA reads TGTGCCAGCAGCCGACAGGGGGCGCAACAGCCCCAGCATTTT.

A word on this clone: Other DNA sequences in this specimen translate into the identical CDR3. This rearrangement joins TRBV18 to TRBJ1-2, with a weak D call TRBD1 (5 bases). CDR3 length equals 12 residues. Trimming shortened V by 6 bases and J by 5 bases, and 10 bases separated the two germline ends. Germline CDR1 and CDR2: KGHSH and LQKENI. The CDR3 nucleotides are TGTGCCAGCTCCCCCTCAGGGTATGGCTACACCTTC. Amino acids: CASSPSGYGYTF. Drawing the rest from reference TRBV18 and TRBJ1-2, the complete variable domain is NAGVMQNPRHLVRRRGQEARLRCSPMKGHSHVYWYRQLPEEGLKFMVYLQKENIIDESGMPKERFSAEFPKEGPSILRIQQVVRGDSAAYFCASSPSGYGYTFGSGTRLTVV.

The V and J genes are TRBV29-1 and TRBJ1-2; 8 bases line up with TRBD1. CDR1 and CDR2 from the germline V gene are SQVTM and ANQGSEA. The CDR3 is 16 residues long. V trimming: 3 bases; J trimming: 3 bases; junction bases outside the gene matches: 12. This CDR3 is CSVESTGERGYYGYTF. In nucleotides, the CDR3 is TGCAGCGTTGAGTCGACAGGGGAGAGGGGCTACTATGGCTACACCTTC.

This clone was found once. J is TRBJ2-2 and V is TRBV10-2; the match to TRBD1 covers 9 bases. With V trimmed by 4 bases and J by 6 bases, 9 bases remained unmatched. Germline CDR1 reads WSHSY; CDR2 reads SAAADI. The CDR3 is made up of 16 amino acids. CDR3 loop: CASSVPWTGAPGELFF. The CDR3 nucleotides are TGCGCCAGCAGTGTGCCCTGGACAGGGGCCCCCGGGGAGCTGTTTTTT.